This T cell receptor beta chain was sequenced in a study of prognosis after radiotherapy for stage I lung cancer. In its sample, this clonotype was seen many times. Germline CDR1 reads SGDLS; CDR2 reads YYNGEE. Trimming took 4 bases from V and 12 from J; bases not matched to a gene: 12. This CDR3 comprises 14 residues. Genomic DNA provided the template from which TCR beta CDR3 was amplified by two-round multiplex PCR. For every TRBV and TRBJ gene, a specific primer was used in first-round PCR. TCRdb redid the calling of the multiplex PCR reads with MiXCR, one entry per CDR3 protein. The data contain roughly 14,000 distinct CDR3 sequences, 50% to 65% of them singletons.

The chain recombines TRBV9 with TRBJ1-4; 7 bases line up with TRBD1. The sequence came from a donor over 45 with non-small cell lung cancer. The sample was PBMCs, taken before or after stereotactic body radiation therapy (not recorded which). CDR3 in DNA: TGTGCCAGCAGCTCCAGGGGGGAAGGTTCTGAACTGTTTTTT. Translated, it gives CASSSRGEGSELFF.